This entry lists 4 T cell receptor beta chains sequenced from one sample in a study of PD-L1 blockade in urothelial cancer. The time point is: pretreatment peripheral blood. The assay was immunoSEQ multiplex PCR, and TCRdb's table has in-frame clones only and misses some. This repertoire shows about 63,000 clones, roughly 76% found once; its top ten account for 4.5% to 6%. The sequenced sample was PBMCs, obtained around atezolizumab (anti-PD-L1) treatment. The receptor set was obtained from a man in his 70s with urothelial cancer.

The chain uses TRBV5-1 and TRBJ1-2, with 8 bases aligning to TRBD1. The V and J ends lost 4 bases and 8 bases, in that order; junction bases with no gene match: 4. There are 12 residues in the CDR3. CDR1 is SGHRS, CDR2 YFSETQ, per germline. The CDR3 DNA sequence: TGCGCCAGCAGCACGGACAGGGACGGCTACACCTTC. Its protein is CASSTDRDGYTF.

The chain combines TRBV6-1 with TRBJ2-7; D not certain. The V and J ends lost 5 bases and 4 bases respectively, with 9 bases between them. In germline, CDR1 is MNHNS, CDR2 SASEGT. CDR3 length equals 12 residues. CDR3 DNA: TGTGCCAGCAGTCCTAGTGGGTACGAGCAGTACTTC. Residues: CASSPSGYEQYF.

This rearrangement joins TRBV7-3 to TRBJ1-3, with TRBD1 matching 9 bases. Germline trimming cut 5 bases from V and 4 bases from J; bases unmatched to any gene: 6. From germline, CDR1 is SGHTA and CDR2 FQGTGA. The CDR3 totals 15 residues. The CDR3 loop reads CASSPTGGSGNTIYF. For the CDR3, the DNA is TGTGCCAGCAGCCCAACAGGGGGCTCCGGAAACACCATATATTTT.

The V call is TRBV5-4, the J call TRBJ2-5; perhaps TRBD2 as D (5 bases). Trimming pared 4 bases from V and 1 base from J, leaving 11 bases between. The germline CDR1 and CDR2 sequences are SGHNT and YYREEE (reference sequence). The length of the CDR3 is 14 residues. The CDR3 region is CASSPDGGQETQYF. The CDR3 bases are TGTGCCAGCAGCCCCGACGGAGGCCAAGAGACCCAGTACTTC.